This passage covers 26 T cell receptor beta chains from one sample sequenced in a study of metastatic and nonmetastatic thyroid tumors (dated by TCRdb to 2019 to 2021). The library relied on PCR. The sequencing machine was an Illumina HiSeq 4000. TCRdb passed the public sequencing reads through fastp at Q25 and MiXCR, retaining productive beta sequences. In this sample the table shows about 25,000 clones, under 25% of which occur a single time. Around 28% of the sample comes from the top ten. Before undergoing thyroid surgery, none of the patients had been given any kind of treatment. The source material was blood. The receptors shown here come from a male donor with papillary thyroid cancer or a benign thyroid nodule (not recorded which). Some clones in this sample may be carry-over from other donors' samples.

This clone has a handful of counts. A read error may account for a junction end that differs from germline. The chain employs TRBV9 and TRBJ2-1, with D unclear. This CDR3 contains 12 residues. In germline, CDR1 is SGDLS, CDR2 YYNGEE. The CDR3 DNA reads TGTGCCAGCAGTGTAGAATACAATGAGCAGTTCTTC. This sequence encodes CASSVEYNEQFF.

Ten or more counts support this clone. This sequence joins TRBV20-1 and TRBJ2-2, with D tentatively TRBD2 (5 bases). CDR1 is DFQATT, CDR2 SNEGSKA, per germline (reference sequence). V was cut by 3 bases and J by 2 bases, with 10 bases left in between. CDR3 length: 14 amino acids. CDR3 nucleotides: TGCAGTGCTAGTCGACTACTTAACACCGGGGAGCTGTTTTTT. This translates into CSASRLLNTGELFF.

This clone showed up just once. No DNA is shown, since the ends of the CDR3 on it are uncertain; the CDR3 is the one TCRdb lists. This specimen includes other DNA sequences encoding the same CDR3. The J gene is TRBJ2-6, the V gene TRBV15; the D call TRBD1 from the table was never checked on the DNA. The CDR3 is made up of 17 amino acids, end residues included. CDR1 is LNHNV, CDR2 YYDKDF, per germline (reference sequence). The CDR3 loop is CATSRPLWGTGANVLTF.

This clone has at least ten counts. This sequence joins TRBV12-5 and TRBJ2-5; D is undetermined. Trimming removed 3 bases from V and 0 bases from J, with 5 bases in between. CDR3 length: 13 amino acids. CDR1 is LGHNT, CDR2 FRNRAP, per germline. The CDR3 sequence is CASGFRYQETQYF. The CDR3 coding sequence is TGTGCTAGTGGTTTCAGGTACCAAGAGACCCAGTACTTC. Full variable domain (remainder filled in from reference TRBV12-5 and TRBJ2-5): DARVTQTPRHKVTEMGQEVTMRCQPILGHNTVFWYRQTMMQGLELLAYFRNRAPLDDSGMPKDRFSAEMPDATLATLKIQPSEPRDSAVYFCASGFRYQETQYFGPGTRLLVL.

This clone was seen ten or more times. The CDR3 region has the DNA TGTGCCAGCAGCCAAGATCGGGGGACAGGGGACGAAAAACTGTTTTTT. Residues: CASSQDRGTGDEKLFF. The chain combines TRBV4-2 with TRBJ1-4, with TRBD1 matching over 10 bases. Germline loops: CDR1 LGHNA, CDR2 YNFKEQ. The CDR3 spans 16 residues. The junction had 6 bases not matched to a gene; V was cut back by 0 bases and J by 8 bases.

This clone came up many times. The chain combines TRBV6-1 with TRBJ1-5; 8 bases fit TRBD1. Losses at the gene ends were 3 bases for V and 4 bases for J; bases not matched to a gene: 5. Germline CDR1 is MNHNS and CDR2 is SASEGT. This CDR3 is 15 amino acids long. The CDR3 region is CASSDWTGTNQPQHF. CDR3 coding DNA: TGTGCCAGCAGTGATTGGACAGGGACAAATCAGCCCCAGCATTTT.

The chain links TRBV5-1 to TRBJ1-1; the match to TRBD1 covers 9 bases. The CDR3 spans 15 residues. Germline lookup yields CDR1 SGHRS and CDR2 YFSETQ. Trimming at V came to 4 bases and at J to 7 bases, leaving 11 bases not matched to a gene. The CDR3 DNA reads TGCGCCAGCAGCCCTTTCAGGACAGGGGAGGATGAAGCTTTCTTT. Encoded protein: CASSPFRTGEDEAFF.

This clone has a count of ten or more. This sequence joins TRBV20-1 and TRBJ1-5, with TRBD1 matching 7 bases. Unmatched junction bases numbered 5, after V lost 5 bases and J lost 1 base. This CDR3 comprises 14 residues. Germline V lookup: CDR1 DFQATT, CDR2 SNEGSKA (reference sequence). CDR3 amino acids: CSAPDRNSNQPQHF. The CDR3 nucleotides are TGCAGTGCTCCGGACAGGAACAGCAATCAGCCCCAGCATTTT.

The chain couples TRBV10-3 to TRBJ2-7; tentatively, D is TRBD1 (6 bases). Per germline, CDR1 ENHRY and CDR2 SYGVKD. The CDR3 is made up of 14 amino acids. Trimming stripped 3 bases from V and 3 bases from J, with 12 bases between. CDR3 in amino acids: CAISDVQGCYEQYF. Here the CDR3 DNA reads TGTGCCATCAGTGATGTACAGGGATGCTACGAGCAGTACTTC.

This clone was detected ten times or more. The V call is TRBV27, the J call TRBJ2-7, with D unresolved. The germline CDR1 and CDR2 sequences are MNHEY and SMNVEV (reference sequence). The length of the CDR3 is 15 residues. The ends were cut back, 3 bases at V and 3 bases at J, with 15 bases in the middle. For the CDR3, the DNA is TGTGCCAGCAGTTTTAGAGACGGATCTTACTACGAGCAGTACTTC. This gives the protein CASSFRDGSYYEQYF.

The chain joins TRBV3-1 to TRBJ1-2; possibly TRBD1 for D (6 bases). The CDR3 consists of 14 residues. The V end lost 10 bases, the J end lost 3 bases, and 18 bases lay between the germline ends. Germline V gives CDR1 LGHDT, CDR2 YNNKEL (reference sequence). The CDR3 sequence is CAIIQGGPHYGYTF. CDR3 bases: TGTGCCATCATCCAAGGGGGGCCCCACTATGGCTACACCTTC.

This clone was seen repeatedly, ten times or more. The gene calls are TRBV29-1 and TRBJ1-2, with 9 bases fitting TRBD1. The CDR3 runs 14 residues. V lost 0 bases and J lost 4; bases outside the gene matches: 3. Germline V gene data show CDR1 as SQVTM and CDR2 as ANQGSEA. The CDR3 coding sequence is TGCAGCGTTGAAGAGGGGACAGGGACCTATGGCTACACCTTC. Its translation: CSVEEGTGTYGYTF.

This clone ranks as large (0.1 to 1%). This chain joins TRBV5-1 and TRBJ2-3, with 9 bases that match TRBD2. Germline trimming cut 2 bases from V and 5 bases from J; bases unmatched to any gene: 6. Germline lookup yields CDR1 SGHRS and CDR2 YFSETQ. The CDR3 consists of 15 residues. The CDR3 protein is CASSFSGSRVDTQYF. CDR3 nucleotide sequence: TGCGCCAGCAGCTTTAGCGGGAGTCGGGTAGATACGCAGTATTTT.

This clone showed up many times. The chain combines TRBV2 with TRBJ1-2; D remains ambiguous. This CDR3 comprises 14 residues. V was trimmed by 2 bases and J by 4 bases, leaving 11 bases between them. The germline CDR1 and CDR2 sequences are SNHLY and FYNNEI. The CDR3 nucleotides are TGTGCCAGCAGTGAAAGGCTGGAAACCTATGGCTACACCTTC. Its translation is CASSERLETYGYTF.

This clone was picked up many times. The rearrangement joins TRBV19 to TRBJ2-2, with D tentatively TRBD2 (5 bases). Germline V CDR1 and CDR2: LNHDA, SQIVND (reference sequence). Trimming left V 8 bases short and J 0 bases short, with 22 bases between. The CDR3 is 18 amino acids. The CDR3 nucleotides are TGTGCCAGTGGAATGAGGGCTAGCTCGTTCGCGAACACCGGGGAGCTGTTTTTT. Translating it yields CASGMRASSFANTGELFF. The variable domain in full, completed from reference TRBV19 and TRBJ2-2, reads DGGITQSPKYLFRKEGQNVTLSCEQNLNHDAMYWYRQDPGQGLRLIYYSQIVNDFQKGDIAEGYSVSREKKESFPLTVTSAQKNPTAFYLCASGMRASSFANTGELFFGEGSRLTVL.

This clone appeared many times. The rearrangement joins TRBV6-1 to TRBJ1-2; D is uncertain. The CDR3 runs to 12 residues. V was trimmed by 5 bases and J by 2 bases, leaving 6 bases between them. Germline V CDR1 and CDR2: MNHNS, SASEGT. CDR3: CASSSENYGYTF. The CDR3 DNA follows: TGTGCCAGCAGTTCCGAAAACTATGGCTACACCTTC.

This clone appeared many times. The chain uses TRBV2 and TRBJ2-1; the match to TRBD2 covers 11 bases. After removal of 2 bases from V and 6 bases from J, the junction contained 3 bases not matched to a gene. The CDR3 runs to 15 residues. Germline CDR1 is SNHLY and CDR2 is FYNNEI. The CDR3 loop reads CASSEHSGRANEQFF. The CDR3 nucleotides read TGTGCCAGCAGTGAACATAGCGGGAGGGCCAATGAGCAGTTCTTC.

This clone appeared many times. This chain uses TRBV30 with TRBJ2-1; 10 bases map to TRBD1. In germline, CDR1 is GTSNPN, CDR2 SVGIG (reference sequence). The V and J ends lost 3 bases and 2 bases, in that order; junction bases with no gene match: 1. This CDR3 contains 14 residues. The CDR3 region has the DNA TGTGCCTGGAGGACAGGGGGCACCTACAATGAGCAGTTCTTC. The encoded protein is CAWRTGGTYNEQFF. Full variable domain (outside the CDR3, taken from reference TRBV30 and TRBJ2-1): SQTIHQWPATLVQPVGSPLSLECTVEGTSNPNLYWYRQAAGRGLQLLFYSVGIGQISSEVPQNLSASRPQDRQFILSSKKLLLSDSGFYLCAWRTGGTYNEQFFGPGTRLTVL.

This clone was seen repeatedly, ten times or more. The J gene is TRBJ2-5, the V gene TRBV7-3; D not resolved. The germline V gene encodes CDR1 SGHTA and CDR2 FQGTGA. The CDR3 runs to 13 residues. V was clipped by 5 bases and J by 5 bases, with 12 bases between them. The CDR3 sequence is CASSARTRETQYF. The CDR3 DNA reads TGTGCCAGCAGCGCCAGAACGAGGGAGACCCAGTACTTC.

This clone was recorded many times. V gene TRBV11-1 combines with J gene TRBJ2-2, with 10 bases that match TRBD2. The CDR3 sequence is 16 residues long. V lost 2 bases, J lost 7 bases, and 7 bases stayed unmatched. The V gene's germline CDR1 is SGHAT and CDR2 FQDESV (reference sequence). In nucleotides, the CDR3 is TGTGCCAGCAGCTTACATCCTAGCGGGGGTGTCGGGGAGCTGTTTTTT. This encodes CASSLHPSGGVGELFF.

This clone was counted at least ten times. The rearrangement joins TRBV24-1 to TRBJ2-1; D might be TRBD1 or TRBD2, each matching 5 bases. Germline V gene data show CDR1 as KGHDR and CDR2 as SFDVKD. This CDR3 is built from 12 residues. V shed 6 bases and J shed 5 bases, with 7 bases lying between them. CDR3 protein: CATSSGHNEQFF. In DNA, the CDR3 is TGTGCCACCAGTTCGGGGCACAATGAGCAGTTCTTC.

The genes are TRBV2 and TRBJ1-1, with D perhaps TRBD1 (6 bases). The V end was cut by 7 bases, the J end by 13 bases, with 25 bases between. Germline CDR1 reads SNHLY; CDR2 reads FYNNEI. The CDR3 has 14 residues. The CDR3 sequence is CASKTGARNTDDFF. The CDR3 DNA is TGTGCCAGCAAGACGGGGGCTCGGAACACTGATGATTTCTTT.

The chain links TRBV7-9 to TRBJ1-1; D is unresolved. The CDR3 loop spans 15 amino acids. Deletions cut 5 bases from V and 1 base from J, with 14 bases between. CDR1 is SEHNR and CDR2 is FQNEAQ in the germline V gene (reference sequence). The CDR3 nucleotides are TGTGCCAGCAGCCCCGCCGGGAGGCCGAACACTGAAGCTTTCTTT. Translation gives CASSPAGRPNTEAFF.

This clone was counted many times. This chain links TRBV11-2 with TRBJ2-7; 10 nucleotides line up with TRBD2. Germline trimming cut 0 bases from V and 0 bases from J; bases unmatched to any gene: 5. Germline CDR1 and CDR2: SGHAT and FQNNGV. The CDR3 has 17 residues. CDR3 nucleotide sequence: TGTGCCAGCAGCTTAGAAGGTCGGACTAGCGGCTCCTACGAGCAGTACTTC. Translation gives CASSLEGRTSGSYEQYF.

This clone was picked up many times. V is TRBV9 and J is TRBJ2-1, with TRBD2 matching 8 bases. Germline CDR1 and CDR2: SGDLS and YYNGEE. Trimming at V came to 0 bases and at J to 4 bases, leaving 6 bases not matched to a gene. This CDR3 has 16 residues. The chain's CDR3 is CASSVASAGVYNEQFF. CDR3 DNA sequence: TGTGCCAGCAGCGTAGCTTCAGCGGGAGTGTACAATGAGCAGTTCTTC.

The sample holds many counts of this clone. The chain has TRBV19 and TRBJ1-3; D is ambiguous. V shed 10 bases and J shed 0 bases, with 10 bases lying between them. The germline V gene encodes CDR1 LNHDA and CDR2 SQIVND (reference sequence). CDR3 length equals 13 residues. The CDR3 bases are TGTGCCACCGCGGGATCCTCTGGAAACACCATATATTTT. It is translated as CATAGSSGNTIYF.